The 10 T cell receptor beta chains listed next were all sequenced from one sample in a study of blood T cell repertoires in COVID-19. The method was immunoSEQ multiplex PCR; TCRdb's version includes in-frame clones alone and lacks a portion of them. The sample shows a few hundred thousand clones, approximately 89% of them seen only once. Input material: peripheral blood. The receptors here all came from a woman between 25 and 40 years old with COVID-19, enrolled during active disease.

This clone was detected only once. The chain carries TRBV5-1 and TRBJ2-3; a weak D match, TRBD1 (5 bases). CDR3 length: 15 residues. Germline lookup yields CDR1 SGHRS and CDR2 YFSETQ. Trimming cost V 0 bases and J 1 base, with 9 bases left between them. The CDR3 DNA is TGCGCCAGCAGCTTGGACAGGAGCCGCACAGATACGCAGTATTTT. It yields the protein CASSLDRSRTDTQYF.

This chain connects TRBV12-3 or TRBV12-4 to TRBJ2-7; weak D call: TRBD1 (6 bases). This CDR3 is 13 amino acids long. Between the trimmed V and J ends, which lost 1 base and 10 bases, there was a span of 14 bases. The CDR3 coding sequence is TGTGCCAGCAGTTTAGGGGGACAAGGACCTCAGTACTTC. Translation gives CASSLGGQGPQYF.

CDR3: CASSQGQDRSEAFF. CDR3 coding DNA: TGTGCCAGCAGCCAAGGTCAGGACAGATCTGAAGCTTTCTTT. This sequence joins TRBV3-1 (or the pseudogene TRBV3-2) and TRBJ1-1, with D perhaps TRBD1 (6 bases). V was shortened by 1 base and J by 6 bases, with 12 bases between the two germline ends. Germline CDR1 and CDR2: LGHDT and YNNKEL (reference sequence). This CDR3 contains 14 residues.

The chain couples TRBV6-1 to TRBJ2-5; possible D gene TRBD1, 6 bases. Trimming removed 3 bases at V and 2 bases at J, with 13 bases between. The CDR3 contains 15 residues. Germline CDR1 MNHNS, CDR2 SASEGT. CDR3 DNA: TGTGCCAGCAGTGATCGGCAGGGGCTACAAGAGACCCAGTACTTC. Translation: CASSDRQGLQETQYF.

This chain uses TRBV5-4 with TRBJ2-5, with 10 bases that match TRBD2. Germline trimming cut 6 bases from V and 5 bases from J; bases unmatched to any gene: 13. Germline CDR1 SGHNT, CDR2 YYREEE (reference sequence). This CDR3 spans 16 amino acids. In DNA form, the CDR3 reads TGTGCCAGCACCCCTAGCGGGAGTCATCGGAGGGAGACCCAGTACTTC. The encoded protein is CASTPSGSHRRETQYF.

This clone appeared a few times. V is TRBV9 and J is TRBJ2-3; TRBD2 might be the D (6 bases). Germline V gives CDR1 SGDLS, CDR2 YYNGEE. Trimming took off 0 bases at V and 2 bases at J, with 13 bases between the two ends. The CDR3 is made up of 16 amino acids. The CDR3 protein is CASSVEGAGLTDTQYF. Written as DNA, the CDR3 is TGTGCCAGCAGCGTAGAAGGAGCGGGCCTCACAGATACGCAGTATTTT.

The chain joins TRBV10-2 to TRBJ1-2; D is unclear. The CDR3 length is 14 residues. Germline CDR1 reads WSHSY; CDR2 reads SAAADI. The germline V and J ends were trimmed by 2 bases and 2 bases, with 9 bases remaining between them. CDR3: CASSEGEVNYGYTF. CDR3 bases: TGCGCCAGCAGTGAGGGGGAGGTAAACTATGGCTACACCTTC.

This rearrangement joins TRBV5-1 to TRBJ2-7; 7 nucleotides align to TRBD1. The CDR3 runs 14 residues. V shed 4 bases, J shed 3 bases, and the junction held 7 bases outside the gene matches. Germline V gene lookup returns CDR1 SGHRS and CDR2 YFSETQ. The CDR3 sequence: CASSQGTVGYEQYF. The CDR3 nucleotides read TGCGCCAGCAGCCAGGGGACAGTCGGCTACGAGCAGTACTTC.

This chain connects TRBV28 to TRBJ2-2, with a possible D match to TRBD1 (7 bases). Germline CDR1 is MDHEN and CDR2 is SYDVKM. Trimming stripped 4 bases from V and 0 bases from J, with 12 bases between. The CDR3 loop spans 16 amino acids. The CDR3 protein is CASSSAGTANTGELFF. CDR3 DNA: TGTGCCAGCAGTTCCGCGGGGACAGCGAACACCGGGGAGCTGTTTTTT.

The chain uses TRBV6-6 and TRBJ2-7, with TRBD1 matching 7 bases. The CDR3 runs 16 residues. V was pared by 2 bases and J by 2 bases, with 9 bases of the junction left unmatched. In germline, CDR1 is MNHNY, CDR2 SVGAGI (reference sequence). The CDR3 protein is CASSYTRQGRAYEQYF. The CDR3 nucleotides are TGTGCCAGCAGTTACACCCGACAGGGTAGGGCCTACGAGCAGTACTTC.